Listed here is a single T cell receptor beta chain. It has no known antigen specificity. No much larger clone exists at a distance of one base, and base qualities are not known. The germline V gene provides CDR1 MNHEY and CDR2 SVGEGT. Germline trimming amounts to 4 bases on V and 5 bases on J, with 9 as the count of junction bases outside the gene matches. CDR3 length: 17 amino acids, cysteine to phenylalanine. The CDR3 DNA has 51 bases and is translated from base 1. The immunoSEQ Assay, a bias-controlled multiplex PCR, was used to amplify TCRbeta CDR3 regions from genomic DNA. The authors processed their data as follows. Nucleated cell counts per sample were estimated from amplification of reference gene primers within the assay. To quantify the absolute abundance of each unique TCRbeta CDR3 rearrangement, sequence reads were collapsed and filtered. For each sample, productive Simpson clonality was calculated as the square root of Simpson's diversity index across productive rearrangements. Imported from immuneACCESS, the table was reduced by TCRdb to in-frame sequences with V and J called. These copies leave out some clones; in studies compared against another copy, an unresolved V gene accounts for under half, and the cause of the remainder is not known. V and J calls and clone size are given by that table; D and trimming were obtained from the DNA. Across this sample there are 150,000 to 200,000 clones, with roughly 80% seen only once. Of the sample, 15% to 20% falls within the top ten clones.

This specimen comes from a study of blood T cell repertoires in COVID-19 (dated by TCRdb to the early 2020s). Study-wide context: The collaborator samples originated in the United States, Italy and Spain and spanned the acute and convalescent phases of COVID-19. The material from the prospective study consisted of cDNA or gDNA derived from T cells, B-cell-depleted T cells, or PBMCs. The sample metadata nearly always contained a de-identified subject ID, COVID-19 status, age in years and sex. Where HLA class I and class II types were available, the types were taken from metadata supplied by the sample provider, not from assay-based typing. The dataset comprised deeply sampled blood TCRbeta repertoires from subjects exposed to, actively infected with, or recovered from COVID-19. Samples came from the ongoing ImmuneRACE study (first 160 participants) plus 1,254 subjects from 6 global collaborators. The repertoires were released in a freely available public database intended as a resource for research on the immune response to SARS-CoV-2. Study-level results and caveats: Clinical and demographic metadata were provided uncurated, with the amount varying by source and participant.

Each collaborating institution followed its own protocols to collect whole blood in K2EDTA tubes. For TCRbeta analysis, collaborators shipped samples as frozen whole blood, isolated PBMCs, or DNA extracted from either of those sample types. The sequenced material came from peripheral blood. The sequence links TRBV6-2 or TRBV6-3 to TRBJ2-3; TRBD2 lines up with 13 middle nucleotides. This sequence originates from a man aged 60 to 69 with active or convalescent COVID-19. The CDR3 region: CASSSRTSGSPRDTQYF. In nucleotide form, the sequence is TGTGCCAGCAGTTCGAGGACTAGCGGGAGCCCCCGAGATACGCAGTATTTT.